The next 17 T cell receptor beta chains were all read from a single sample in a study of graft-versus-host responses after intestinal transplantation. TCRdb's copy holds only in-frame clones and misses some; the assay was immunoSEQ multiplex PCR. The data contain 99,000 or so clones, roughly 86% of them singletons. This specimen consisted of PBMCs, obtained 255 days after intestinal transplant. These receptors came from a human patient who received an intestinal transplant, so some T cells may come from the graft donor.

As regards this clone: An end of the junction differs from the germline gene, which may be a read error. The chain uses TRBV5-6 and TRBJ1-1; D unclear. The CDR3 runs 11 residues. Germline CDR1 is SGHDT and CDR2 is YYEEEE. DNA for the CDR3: TGTGCCAGCAGATTGGGGACTGAAGCTTTCTTT. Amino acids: CASRLGTEAFF.

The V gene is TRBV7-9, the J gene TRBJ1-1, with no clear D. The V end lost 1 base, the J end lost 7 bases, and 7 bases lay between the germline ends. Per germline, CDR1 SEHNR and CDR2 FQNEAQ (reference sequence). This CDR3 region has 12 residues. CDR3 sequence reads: CASSLDHGEAFF. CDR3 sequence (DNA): TGTGCCAGCAGCTTAGATCACGGTGAAGCTTTCTTT.

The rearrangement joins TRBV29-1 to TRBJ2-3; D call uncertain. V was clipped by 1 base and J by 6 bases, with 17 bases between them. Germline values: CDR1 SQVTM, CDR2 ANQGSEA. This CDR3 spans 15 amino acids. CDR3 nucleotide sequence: TGCAGCGTTGAAGGGCTAGTTTTCGACGGGGATACGCAGTATTTT. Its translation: CSVEGLVFDGDTQYF.

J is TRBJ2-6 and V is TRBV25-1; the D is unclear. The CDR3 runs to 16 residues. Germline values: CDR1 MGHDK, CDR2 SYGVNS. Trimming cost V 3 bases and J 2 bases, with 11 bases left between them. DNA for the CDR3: TGTGCCAGCAGTGATTCCGGAAGGGCTGGGGCCAACGTCCTGACTTTC. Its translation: CASSDSGRAGANVLTF.

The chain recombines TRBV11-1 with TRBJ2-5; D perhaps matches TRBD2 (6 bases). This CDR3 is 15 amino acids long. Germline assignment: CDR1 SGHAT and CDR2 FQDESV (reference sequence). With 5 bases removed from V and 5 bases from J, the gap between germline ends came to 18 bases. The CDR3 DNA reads TGTGCCAGCAGCCCGGTAGGGACTTTGAGGGAGACCCAGTACTTC. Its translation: CASSPVGTLRETQYF.

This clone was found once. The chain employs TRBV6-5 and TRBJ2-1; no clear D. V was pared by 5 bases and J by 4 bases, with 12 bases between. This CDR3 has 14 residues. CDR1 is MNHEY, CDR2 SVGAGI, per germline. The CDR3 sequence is CASSDQVEYNEQFF. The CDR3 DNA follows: TGTGCCAGCAGTGACCAGGTCGAGTACAATGAGCAGTTCTTC.

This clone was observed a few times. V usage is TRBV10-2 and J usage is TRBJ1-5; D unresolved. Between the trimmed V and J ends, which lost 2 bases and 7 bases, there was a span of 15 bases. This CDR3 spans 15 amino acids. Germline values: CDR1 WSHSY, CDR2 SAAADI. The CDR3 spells CASSETSGVGQPQHF. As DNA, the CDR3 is TGCGCCAGCAGTGAGACGTCCGGGGTTGGACAGCCCCAGCATTTT.

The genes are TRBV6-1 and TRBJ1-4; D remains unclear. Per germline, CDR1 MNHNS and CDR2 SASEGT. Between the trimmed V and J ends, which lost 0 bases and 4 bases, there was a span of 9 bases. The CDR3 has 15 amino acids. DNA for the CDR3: TGTGCCAGCAGTGAAGCTTCGGGGATTAATGAAAAACTGTTTTTT. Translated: CASSEASGINEKLFF.

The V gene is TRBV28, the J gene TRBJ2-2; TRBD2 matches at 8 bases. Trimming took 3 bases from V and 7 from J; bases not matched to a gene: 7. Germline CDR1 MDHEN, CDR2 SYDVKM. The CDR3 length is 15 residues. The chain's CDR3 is CASSFQRELVGELFF. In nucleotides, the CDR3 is TGTGCCAGCAGTTTCCAGCGGGAGTTGGTCGGGGAGCTGTTTTTT.

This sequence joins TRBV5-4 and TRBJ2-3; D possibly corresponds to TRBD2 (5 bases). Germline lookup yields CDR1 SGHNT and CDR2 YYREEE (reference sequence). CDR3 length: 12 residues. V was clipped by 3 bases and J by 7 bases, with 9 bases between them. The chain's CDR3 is CASSSGENTQYF. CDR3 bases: TGTGCCAGCAGCTCCGGGGAAAATACGCAGTATTTT. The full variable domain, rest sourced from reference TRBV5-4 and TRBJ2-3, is ETGVTQSPTHLIKTRGQQVTLRCSSQSGHNTVSWYQQALGQGPQFIFQYYREEENGRGNFPPRFSGLQFPNYSSELNVNALELDDSALYLCASSSGENTQYFGPGTRLTVL.

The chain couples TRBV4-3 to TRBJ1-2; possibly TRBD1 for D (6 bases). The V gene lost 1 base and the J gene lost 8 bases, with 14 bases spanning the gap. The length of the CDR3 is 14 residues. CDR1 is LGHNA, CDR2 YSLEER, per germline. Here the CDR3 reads CASSQVAGEGGYTF. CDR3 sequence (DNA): TGCGCCAGCAGCCAAGTGGCAGGGGAGGGCGGCTACACCTTC.

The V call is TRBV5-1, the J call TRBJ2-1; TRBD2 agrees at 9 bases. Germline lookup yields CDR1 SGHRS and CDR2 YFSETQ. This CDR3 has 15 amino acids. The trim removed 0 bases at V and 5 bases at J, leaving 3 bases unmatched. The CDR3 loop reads CASSLGLAGHNEQFF. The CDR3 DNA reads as TGCGCCAGCAGCTTGGGCCTAGCGGGACACAATGAGCAGTTCTTC.

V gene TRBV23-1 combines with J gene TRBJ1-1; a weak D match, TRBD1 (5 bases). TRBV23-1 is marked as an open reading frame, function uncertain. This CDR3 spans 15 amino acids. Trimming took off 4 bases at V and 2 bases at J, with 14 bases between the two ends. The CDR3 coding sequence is TGCGCCAGCAGTCCCCGGAAAGGGGCAAACACTGAAGCTTTCTTT. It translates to CASSPRKGANTEAFF.

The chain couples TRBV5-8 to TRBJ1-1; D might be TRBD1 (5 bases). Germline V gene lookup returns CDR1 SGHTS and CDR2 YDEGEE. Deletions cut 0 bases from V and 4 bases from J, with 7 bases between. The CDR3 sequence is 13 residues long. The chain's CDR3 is CASSLDRRTEAFF. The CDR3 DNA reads TGTGCCAGCAGCTTGGACAGGCGCACTGAAGCTTTCTTT.

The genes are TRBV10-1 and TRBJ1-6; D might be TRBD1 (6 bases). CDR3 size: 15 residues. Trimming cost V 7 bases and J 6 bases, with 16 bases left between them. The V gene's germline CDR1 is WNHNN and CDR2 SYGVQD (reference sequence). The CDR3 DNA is TGCGCCAGCAAACAGGGCTTCCAAGGTAATTCACCCCTCCACTTT. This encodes CASKQGFQGNSPLHF.

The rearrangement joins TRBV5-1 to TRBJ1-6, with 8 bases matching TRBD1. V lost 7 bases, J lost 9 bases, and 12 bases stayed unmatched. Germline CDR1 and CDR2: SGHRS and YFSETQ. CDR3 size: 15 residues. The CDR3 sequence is CASLRPGQGGSPLHF. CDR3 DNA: TGCGCCAGCCTGCGACCCGGACAGGGAGGTTCACCCCTCCACTTT.

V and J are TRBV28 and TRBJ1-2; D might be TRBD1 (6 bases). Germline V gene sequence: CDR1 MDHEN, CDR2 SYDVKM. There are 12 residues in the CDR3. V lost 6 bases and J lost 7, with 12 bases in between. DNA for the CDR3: TGTGCCAGCAGCCTACAGGGTTCTGGCTACACCTTC. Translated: CASSLQGSGYTF.